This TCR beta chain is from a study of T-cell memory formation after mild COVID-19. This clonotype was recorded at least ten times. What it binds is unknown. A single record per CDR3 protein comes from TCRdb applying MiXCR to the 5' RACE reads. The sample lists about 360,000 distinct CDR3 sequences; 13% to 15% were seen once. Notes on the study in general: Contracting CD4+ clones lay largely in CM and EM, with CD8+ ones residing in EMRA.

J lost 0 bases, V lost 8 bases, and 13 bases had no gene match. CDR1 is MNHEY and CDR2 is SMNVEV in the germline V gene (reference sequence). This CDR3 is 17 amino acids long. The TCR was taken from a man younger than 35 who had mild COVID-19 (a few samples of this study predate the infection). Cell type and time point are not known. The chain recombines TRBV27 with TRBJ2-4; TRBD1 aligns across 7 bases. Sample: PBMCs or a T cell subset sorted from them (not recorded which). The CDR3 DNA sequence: TGTGCCAGCCGACCCGGAGACAGGGTGGTAGCCAAAAACATTCAGTACTTC. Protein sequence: CASRPGDRVVAKNIQYF.